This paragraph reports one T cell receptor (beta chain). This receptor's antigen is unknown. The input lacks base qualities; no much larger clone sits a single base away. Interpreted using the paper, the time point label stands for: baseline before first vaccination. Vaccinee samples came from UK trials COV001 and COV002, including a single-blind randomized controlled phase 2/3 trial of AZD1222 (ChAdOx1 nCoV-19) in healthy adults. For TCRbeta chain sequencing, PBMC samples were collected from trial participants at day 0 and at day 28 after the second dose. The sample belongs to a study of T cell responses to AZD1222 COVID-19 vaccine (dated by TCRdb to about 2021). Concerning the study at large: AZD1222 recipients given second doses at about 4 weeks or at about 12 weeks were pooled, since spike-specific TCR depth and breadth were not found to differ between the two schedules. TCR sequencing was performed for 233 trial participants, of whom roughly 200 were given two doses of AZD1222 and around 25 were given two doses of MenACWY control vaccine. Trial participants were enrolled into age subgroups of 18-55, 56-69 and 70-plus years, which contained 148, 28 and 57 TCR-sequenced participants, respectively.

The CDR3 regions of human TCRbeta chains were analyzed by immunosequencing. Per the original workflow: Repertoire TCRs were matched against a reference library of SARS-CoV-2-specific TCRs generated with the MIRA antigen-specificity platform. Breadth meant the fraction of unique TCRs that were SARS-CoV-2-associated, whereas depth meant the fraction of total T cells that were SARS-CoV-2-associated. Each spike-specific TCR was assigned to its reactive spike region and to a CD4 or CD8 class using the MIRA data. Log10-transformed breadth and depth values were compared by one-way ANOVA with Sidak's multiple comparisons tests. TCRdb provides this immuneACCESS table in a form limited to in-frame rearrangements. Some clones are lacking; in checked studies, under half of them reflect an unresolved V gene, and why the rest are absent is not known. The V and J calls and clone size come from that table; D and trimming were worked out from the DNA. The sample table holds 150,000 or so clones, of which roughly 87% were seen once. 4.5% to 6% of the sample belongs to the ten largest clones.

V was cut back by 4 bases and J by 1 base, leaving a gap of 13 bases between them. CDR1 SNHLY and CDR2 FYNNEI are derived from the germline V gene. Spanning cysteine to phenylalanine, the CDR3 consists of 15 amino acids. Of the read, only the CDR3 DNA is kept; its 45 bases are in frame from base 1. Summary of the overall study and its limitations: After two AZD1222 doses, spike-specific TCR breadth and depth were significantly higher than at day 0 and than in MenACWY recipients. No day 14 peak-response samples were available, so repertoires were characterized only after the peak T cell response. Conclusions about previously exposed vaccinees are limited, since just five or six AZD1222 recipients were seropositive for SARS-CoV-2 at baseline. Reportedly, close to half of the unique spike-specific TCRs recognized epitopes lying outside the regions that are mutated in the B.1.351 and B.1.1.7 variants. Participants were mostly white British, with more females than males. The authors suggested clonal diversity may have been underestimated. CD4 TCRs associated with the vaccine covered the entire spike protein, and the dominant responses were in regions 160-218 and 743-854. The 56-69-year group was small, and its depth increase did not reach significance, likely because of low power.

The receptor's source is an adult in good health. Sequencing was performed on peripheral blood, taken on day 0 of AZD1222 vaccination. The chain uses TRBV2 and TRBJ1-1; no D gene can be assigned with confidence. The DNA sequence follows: TGTGCCAGCAGTGGTTTCGGTATCGCGAACACTGAAGCTTTCTTT. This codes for CASSGFGIANTEAFF. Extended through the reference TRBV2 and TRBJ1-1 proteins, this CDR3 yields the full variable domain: EPEVTQTPSHQVTQMGQEVILRCVPISNHLYFYWYRQILGQKVEFLVSFYNNEISEKSEIFDDQFSVERPDGSNFTLKIRSTKLEDSAMYFCASSGFGIANTEAFFGQGTRLTVV.